These 30 T cell receptor beta chains were sequenced from one sample in a study of shared clonotypes between healthy human individuals. TCRdb's table, derived via immunoSEQ multiplex PCR, lists solely in-frame clones and lacks some. The data contain 2.3 million or so clones, 80% to 95% of them seen just once; the ten biggest clones take up about 0.39%. Sample: naive CD4+ T cells from PBMCs. Subset in this sample: CD45RA+ positively selected. The receptors originated from a man between 18 and 29 years old in good health. Some clones in this sample may be carry-over from other donors' samples.

V usage is TRBV5-1 and J usage is TRBJ1-3; 9 nucleotides align to TRBD1. There are 15 residues in the CDR3. The germline V gene has CDR1 SGHRS and CDR2 YFSETQ. V dropped 4 bases and J dropped 2; count of bases not matched to a gene: 4. The CDR3 sequence is CASSPRTGAGNTIYF. CDR3 in DNA: TGCGCCAGCAGCCCCCGGACAGGGGCTGGAAACACCATATATTTT.

The count of this clone is one. The chain employs TRBV5-1 and TRBJ2-3, with a possible D match to TRBD1 (6 bases). The V end was cut by 4 bases, the J end by 2 bases, with 20 bases between. CDR1 and CDR2 from the germline V gene are SGHRS and YFSETQ. There are 17 residues in the CDR3. CDR3 coding DNA: TGCGCCAGCAGCCCCCCACGGACAGTAACGATCACAGATACGCAGTATTTT. Translating it yields CASSPPRTVTITDTQYF.

The chain employs TRBV7-6 and TRBJ2-7; D ambiguous. Between the trimmed V and J ends, which lost 3 bases and 4 bases, there was a span of 7 bases. Germline CDR1 and CDR2: SGHVS and FNYEAQ. This CDR3 has 12 amino acids. The CDR3 loop reads CASSFNRYEQYF. Here the CDR3 DNA reads TGTGCCAGCAGCTTTAATCGGTACGAGCAGTACTTC.

The chain employs TRBV9 and TRBJ2-2; TRBD2 aligns across 9 bases. The V gene's germline CDR1 is SGDLS and CDR2 YYNGEE. The J segment lost 6 bases and the V segment lost 4 bases, leaving 7 bases of the junction unmatched. The CDR3 is made up of 15 amino acids. The CDR3 coding sequence is TGTGCCAGCAGCCGCTCCCCTAGCGGGGCCGGGGAGCTGTTTTTT. The encoded protein is CASSRSPSGAGELFF. Supplemented by reference TRBV9 and TRBJ2-2, the full variable domain reads DSGVTQTPKHLITATGQRVTLRCSPRSGDLSVYWYQQSLDQGLQFLIQYYNGEERAKGNILERFSAQQFPDLHSELNLSSLELGDSALYFCASSRSPSGAGELFFGEGSRLTVL.

The J gene is TRBJ1-1, the V gene TRBV5-1; D is possibly TRBD1 (6 bases). V was pared by 4 bases and J by 4 bases, with 11 bases between. Germline-derived CDR1 and CDR2 are SGHRS and YFSETQ. CDR3 length: 13 residues. The CDR3 DNA is TGCGCCAGCAGCCAACAGGGAGGCACTGAAGCTTTCTTT. It codes for CASSQQGGTEAFF.

The chain is built from TRBV7-2 and TRBJ1-2, with 7 bases aligning to TRBD1. The germline V gene encodes CDR1 SGHTA and CDR2 FQGNSA. The V gene end was trimmed by 5 bases and the J gene end by 5 bases; junction bases not matched to a gene: 17. The CDR3 extends over 17 amino acids. In DNA, the CDR3 is TGTGCCAGCAGCGCACTGCAGGGGGTCTGGGCCCAGTATGGCTACACCTTC. Translated: CASSALQGVWAQYGYTF.

The J gene is TRBJ1-5, the V gene TRBV28; TRBD1 might be the D (6 bases). Between the trimmed V and J ends, which lost 1 base and 2 bases, there was a span of 9 bases. This CDR3 comprises 15 residues. From germline, CDR1 is MDHEN and CDR2 SYDVKM. For the CDR3, the DNA is TGTGCCAGCAGTTTATTCGGACAGCGCAATCAGCCCCAGCATTTT. Its translation: CASSLFGQRNQPQHF.

The chain couples TRBV28 to TRBJ2-2; D perhaps matches TRBD2 (6 bases). The CDR3 runs 15 residues. V dropped 8 bases and J dropped 6 bases, with 19 bases sitting between them. The germline V gene has CDR1 MDHEN and CDR2 SYDVKM. CDR3 residues: CASSTGGSPPGELFF. For the CDR3, the DNA is TGTGCCAGCTCTACCGGGGGTTCTCCGCCCGGGGAGCTGTTTTTT.

This clone appeared once. One junction end does not reproduce the germline sequence, and a read error may be involved. The chain links TRBV2 to TRBJ1-2, with no clear D. This CDR3 has 12 amino acids. Germline lookup yields CDR1 SNHLY and CDR2 FYNNEI. CDR3 loop: CASSEALQTRHF. As DNA, the CDR3 is TGTGCCAGCAGTGAAGCGCTTCAGACGCGTCACTTC.

This chain joins TRBV10-3 and TRBJ2-1, with TRBD2 matching over 11 bases. CDR3 length equals 14 residues. Trimming cost V 3 bases and J 7 bases; bases outside gene matches: 2. Per the germline V gene, CDR1 is ENHRY and CDR2 is SYGVKD. This CDR3 reads CAISELAGVNEQFF. CDR3 nucleotides: TGTGCCATCAGTGAACTAGCGGGAGTGAATGAGCAGTTCTTC.

V gene TRBV7-7 combines with J gene TRBJ2-1; TRBD2 matches at 13 bases. V shed 1 base, J shed 8 bases, and the junction held 2 bases outside the gene matches. Germline values: CDR1 SSHAT, CDR2 FNYEAQ (reference sequence). This CDR3 comprises 15 residues. The CDR3 DNA follows: TGTGCCAGCAGCTTAGGGACTAGCGGGAGCGATGAGCAGTTCTTC. Residues: CASSLGTSGSDEQFF. Complete variable domain (other parts from reference TRBV7-7 and TRBJ2-1): GAGVSQSPRYKVTKRGQDVTLRCDPISSHATLYWYQQALGQGPEFLTYFNYEAQPDKSGLPSDRFSAERPEGSISTLTIQRTEQRDSAMYRCASSLGTSGSDEQFFGPGTRLTVL.

The chain is built from TRBV27 and TRBJ2-7, with 8 bases identical to TRBD1. V lost 4 bases and J lost 3; bases outside the gene matches: 11. Germline CDR1 MNHEY, CDR2 SMNVEV (reference sequence). CDR3 size: 16 residues. Here the CDR3 DNA reads TGTGCCAGCAGTTCCAAATGGAGGGACAGGTACTACGAGCAGTACTTC. Translation: CASSSKWRDRYYEQYF.

The chain combines TRBV28 with TRBJ1-4; tentative D call: TRBD1 (5 bases). V lost 6 bases and J lost 6, with 20 bases in between. This CDR3 has 16 residues. Looked up from germline, CDR1 is MDHEN and CDR2 is SYDVKM. The CDR3 here is CASSGGVTEIYEKLFF. CDR3 coding DNA: TGTGCCAGCAGCGGGGGGGTGACAGAGATATATGAAAAACTGTTTTTT.

The chain recombines TRBV7-2 with TRBJ2-1, with D possibly TRBD2 on 7 matching bases. The CDR3 consists of 15 residues. V dropped 5 bases and J dropped 5 bases, with 16 bases sitting between them. The germline V gene has CDR1 SGHTA and CDR2 FQGNSA. The DNA for the CDR3 is TGTGCCAGCAGCCCAGGGGCTAGCGGTCACAATGAGCAGTTCTTC. Protein sequence: CASSPGASGHNEQFF.

The chain recombines TRBV5-1 with TRBJ1-3; the D gene is possibly TRBD1 (6 bases). Germline lookup yields CDR1 SGHRS and CDR2 YFSETQ. V lost 0 bases to trimming and J lost 4 bases, with 11 bases between them. CDR3 length equals 15 residues. CDR3 amino acids: CASSLDRVQGNTIYF. DNA for the CDR3: TGCGCCAGCAGCTTGGACAGGGTACAAGGAAACACCATATATTTT.

This chain links TRBV15 with TRBJ1-4; D is undetermined. V shed 11 bases and J shed 4 bases, with 11 bases lying between them. The CDR3 length is 12 residues. CDR1 is LNHNV and CDR2 is YYDKDF in the germline V gene (reference sequence). CDR3 in amino acids: CASRRINEKLFF. The DNA for the CDR3 is TGTGCCTCGAGGCGGATTAATGAAAAACTGTTTTTT.

This clone was seen only once. The rearrangement uses TRBV6-1 and TRBJ2-7; D unresolved. V dropped 4 bases and J dropped 9 bases, with 10 bases sitting between them. The CDR3 length is 11 residues. Germline CDR1 is MNHNS and CDR2 is SASEGT. As DNA, the CDR3 is TGTGCCAGCAGTGCTTCGGAAGGGCAGTACTTC. Encoded protein: CASSASEGQYF.

The chain combines TRBV4-2 with TRBJ2-7; 13 bases are a match to TRBD2. The CDR3 runs 18 residues. CDR1 is LGHNA and CDR2 is YNFKEQ in the germline V gene. Trimming took 0 bases from V and 2 from J; bases not matched to a gene: 7. The DNA of the CDR3 is TGTGCCAGCAGCCAAGATCACCCCGGGACTAGCGGGACCTACGAGCAGTACTTC. Translation: CASSQDHPGTSGTYEQYF.

This clone was found a few times. The chain employs TRBV6-6 and TRBJ1-5; D gene uncertain. The CDR3 is 14 amino acids. Deletions cut 0 bases from V and 4 bases from J, with 7 bases between. Germline V CDR1 and CDR2: MNHNY, SVGAGI (reference sequence). The CDR3 nucleotides are TGTGCCAGCAGTTACTCGGTTTCTAATCAGCCCCAGCATTTT. Its protein product is CASSYSVSNQPQHF.

Notes on this clone: Other DNA sequences in the sample encode the same CDR3. The V gene is TRBV20-1, the J gene TRBJ1-2, with TRBD1 as a possible D gene (5 bases). V was shortened by 6 bases and J by 6 bases, with 11 bases between the two germline ends. The germline V gene has CDR1 DFQATT and CDR2 SNEGSKA (reference sequence). There are 11 residues in the CDR3. The CDR3 DNA sequence: TGCAGTGCCCGAGGGGTGAATGGCTACACCTTC. Protein: CSARGVNGYTF.

The chain employs TRBV2 and TRBJ1-5, with 10 bases fitting TRBD1. CDR3 size: 15 residues. The germline gives CDR1 SNHLY, CDR2 FYNNEI. V shed 5 bases and J 2 bases; nucleotides not matched to a gene: 3. The CDR3 DNA is TGTGCCAGCAGTAAGACAGGGGGCGGCAATCAGCCCCAGCATTTT. Its protein is CASSKTGGGNQPQHF.

About this clone itself: Within the sample, other DNA sequences also encode this same CDR3. The CDR3 DNA is TGTGCCAGTAGTAGTCCAGGGCTTTACGAGCAGTACTTC. Amino acid sequence: CASSSPGLYEQYF. The chain recombines TRBV19 with TRBJ2-7, with a possible D match to TRBD1 (5 bases). This CDR3 spans 13 amino acids. V was pared by 4 bases and J by 4 bases, with 11 bases between. In germline, CDR1 is LNHDA, CDR2 SQIVND (reference sequence).

The V and J genes are TRBV11-2 and TRBJ2-7, with 10 bases lining up with TRBD2. Germline-derived CDR1 and CDR2 are SGHAT and FQNNGV. With 3 bases clipped from V and 5 bases from J, the junction kept 7 bases outside the gene matches. The CDR3 is made up of 15 amino acids. The CDR3: CASSFTGTSADEQYF. DNA of the CDR3: TGTGCCAGCAGCTTCACCGGGACTAGCGCAGACGAGCAGTACTTC.

The rearrangement links TRBV5-1 to TRBJ1-2, with D uncertain. Germline CDR1 reads SGHRS; CDR2 reads YFSETQ. The CDR3 runs 17 residues. The ends were cut back, 5 bases at V and 2 bases at J, with 22 bases in the middle. This CDR3 reads CASRPSTGRAVNYGYTF. CDR3 DNA: TGCGCCAGCAGACCTTCTACGGGGAGGGCGGTAAACTATGGCTACACCTTC.

V usage is TRBV9 and J usage is TRBJ2-3; no definite D call. This CDR3 is 14 amino acids long. Germline V CDR1 and CDR2: SGDLS, YYNGEE. Trimming removed 0 bases at V and 4 bases at J, with 9 bases between. The CDR3 loop is CASSVDGSSDTQYF. CDR3 DNA sequence: TGTGCCAGCAGCGTAGACGGGTCTTCAGATACGCAGTATTTT.

This clone was recorded a few times. V usage is TRBV4-2 and J usage is TRBJ2-3; D is uncertain. The CDR3 totals 15 residues. V lost 1 base to trimming and J lost 0 bases, with 8 bases between them. Germline V lookup: CDR1 LGHNA, CDR2 YNFKEQ. The CDR3 is CASSQVLSSTDTQYF. DNA for the CDR3: TGTGCCAGCAGCCAAGTCCTATCTAGCACAGATACGCAGTATTTT.

A note on this clone: At the DNA level, this CDR3 is encoded by other sequences in the same sample as well. The rearrangement joins TRBV11-2 to TRBJ2-7, with D perhaps TRBD2 (5 bases). Germline V lookup: CDR1 SGHAT, CDR2 FQNNGV. V lost 1 base and J lost 1, with 8 bases in between. The CDR3 totals 14 residues. The CDR3 bases are TGTGCCAGCAGCTTAGGACTACTGTCCTACGAGCAGTACTTC. This translates into CASSLGLLSYEQYF.

V is TRBV30 and J is TRBJ2-5; 7 bases map to TRBD1. V shed 2 bases and J 5 bases; nucleotides not matched to a gene: 14. CDR3 length: 16 residues. CDR1 GTSNPN and CDR2 SVGIG come from the germline V gene (reference sequence). The CDR3 nucleotides read TGTGCCTGGAGTACCCCTTCGACAGGGTATGCGGAGACCCAGTACTTC. This sequence encodes CAWSTPSTGYAETQYF.

The gene calls are TRBV6-6 and TRBJ2-7; D is ambiguous. With 6 bases removed from V and 6 bases from J, the gap between germline ends came to 6 bases. The CDR3 runs 10 residues. CDR1 and CDR2 from the germline V gene are MNHNY and SVGAGI (reference sequence). CDR3 sequence: CASSKGEQYF. CDR3 nucleotides: TGTGCCAGCAGCAAAGGCGAGCAGTACTTC.

The chain uses TRBV7-2 and TRBJ2-7; D is possibly TRBD2 (5 bases). V lost 2 bases, J lost 1 base, and 15 bases lay in between. This CDR3 has 16 amino acids. CDR1 and CDR2 from the germline V gene are SGHTA and FQGNSA. CDR3: CASSLYTLQRSYEQYF. The CDR3 DNA reads TGTGCCAGCAGCTTATATACTCTCCAGCGGTCCTACGAGCAGTACTTC.